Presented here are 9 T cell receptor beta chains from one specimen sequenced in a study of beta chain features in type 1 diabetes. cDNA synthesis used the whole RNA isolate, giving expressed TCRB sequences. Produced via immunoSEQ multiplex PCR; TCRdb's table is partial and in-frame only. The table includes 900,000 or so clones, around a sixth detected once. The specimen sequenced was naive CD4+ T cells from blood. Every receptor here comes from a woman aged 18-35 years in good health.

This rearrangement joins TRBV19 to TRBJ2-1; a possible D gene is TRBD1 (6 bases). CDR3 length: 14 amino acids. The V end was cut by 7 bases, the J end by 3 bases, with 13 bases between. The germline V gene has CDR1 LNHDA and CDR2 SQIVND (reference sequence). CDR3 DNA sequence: TGTGCCAGTACACAGGGAACGGGCTACAATGAGCAGTTCTTC. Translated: CASTQGTGYNEQFF.

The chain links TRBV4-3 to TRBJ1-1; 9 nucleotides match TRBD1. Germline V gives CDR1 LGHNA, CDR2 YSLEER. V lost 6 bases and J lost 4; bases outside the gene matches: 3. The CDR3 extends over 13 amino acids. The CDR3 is CASRGQGGTEAFF. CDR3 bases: TGCGCCAGCAGGGGACAGGGTGGCACTGAAGCTTTCTTT.

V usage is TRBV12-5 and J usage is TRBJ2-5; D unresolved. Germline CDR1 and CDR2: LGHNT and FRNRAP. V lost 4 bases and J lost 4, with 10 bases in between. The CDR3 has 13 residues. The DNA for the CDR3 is TGTGCTAGTGGTTCCGCATCGGGAGAGACCCAGTACTTC. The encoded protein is CASGSASGETQYF.

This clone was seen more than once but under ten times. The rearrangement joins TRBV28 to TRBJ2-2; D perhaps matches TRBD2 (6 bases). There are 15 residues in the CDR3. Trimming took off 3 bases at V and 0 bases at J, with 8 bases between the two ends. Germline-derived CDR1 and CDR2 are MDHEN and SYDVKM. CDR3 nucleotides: TGTGCCAGCAGTTTTCGGACTACGAACACCGGGGAGCTGTTTTTT. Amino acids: CASSFRTTNTGELFF.

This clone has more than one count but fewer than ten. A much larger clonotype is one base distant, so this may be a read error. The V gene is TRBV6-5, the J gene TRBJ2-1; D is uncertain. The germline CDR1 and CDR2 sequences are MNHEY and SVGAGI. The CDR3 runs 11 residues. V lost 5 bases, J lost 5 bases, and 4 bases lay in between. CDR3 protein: CASSDNNEQFF. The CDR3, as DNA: TGTGCCAGCAGTGACAACAATGAGCAGTTCTTC.

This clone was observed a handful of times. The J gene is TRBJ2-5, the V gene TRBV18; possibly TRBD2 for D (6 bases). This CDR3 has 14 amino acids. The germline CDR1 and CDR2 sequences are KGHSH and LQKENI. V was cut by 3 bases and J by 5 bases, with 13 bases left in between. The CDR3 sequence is CASSPPQGGETQYF. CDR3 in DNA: TGTGCCAGCTCACCGCCGCAGGGAGGCGAGACCCAGTACTTC.

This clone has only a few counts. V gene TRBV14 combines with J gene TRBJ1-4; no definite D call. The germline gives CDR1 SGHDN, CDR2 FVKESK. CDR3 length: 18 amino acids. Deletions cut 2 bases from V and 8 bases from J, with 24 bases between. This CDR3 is CASSQYHRGRRVMEKLFF. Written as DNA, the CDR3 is TGTGCCAGCAGCCAATATCATCGGGGAAGGCGAGTGATGGAAAAACTGTTTTTT. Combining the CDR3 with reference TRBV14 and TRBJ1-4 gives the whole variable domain EAGVTQFPSHSVIEKGQTVTLRCDPISGHDNLYWYRRVMGKEIKFLLHFVKESKQDESGMPNNRFLAERTGGTYSTLKVQPAELEDSGVYFCASSQYHRGRRVMEKLFFGSGTQLSVL.

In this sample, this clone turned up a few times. The CDR3 loop is CASKREELGFSYNEQFF. As DNA, the CDR3 is TGCGCCAGCAAGAGAGAGGAGCTGGGGTTCTCCTACAATGAGCAGTTCTTC. The gene calls are TRBV5-1 and TRBJ2-1; the D is unclear. Trimming removed 6 bases from V and 0 bases from J, with 19 bases in between. CDR1 and CDR2 from the germline V gene are SGHRS and YFSETQ. There are 17 residues in the CDR3. Complete variable domain (other parts from reference TRBV5-1 and TRBJ2-1): KAGVTQTPRYLIKTRGQQVTLSCSPISGHRSVSWYQQTPGQGLQFLFEYFSETQRNKGNFPGRFSGRQFSNSRSEMNVSTLELGDSALYLCASKREELGFSYNEQFFGPGTRLTVL.

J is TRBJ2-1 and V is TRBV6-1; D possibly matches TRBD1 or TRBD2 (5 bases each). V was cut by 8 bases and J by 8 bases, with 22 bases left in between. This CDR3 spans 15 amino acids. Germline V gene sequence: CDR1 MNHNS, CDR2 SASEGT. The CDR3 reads CASSHGPGLGYEQFF. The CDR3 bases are TGTGCCAGCTCTCACGGGCCGGGGCTCGGTTATGAGCAGTTCTTC.